These 16 T cell receptor beta chains came from one sample sequenced in a study of blood T cells in healthy people across ages. Alongside a J-beta primer mix, a sample-barcoded 5' primer served in a second PCR lasting roughly 6 to 11 cycles. TCRdb re-derived calls from the 5' RACE reads in MiXCR, one entry per CDR3 protein. The table has 380,000 or so distinct CDR3 sequences, about 52% seen once. The sample taken for sequencing was blood. The receptors come from a man in his 60s in good health.

This chain connects TRBV6-5 to TRBJ1-2, with D tentatively TRBD1 (5 bases). The CDR3 contains 16 residues. Germline V gene data show CDR1 as MNHEY and CDR2 as SVGAGI. The germline V and J ends were trimmed by 8 bases and 7 bases, with 26 bases remaining between them. The CDR3 DNA follows: TGTGCCAGCCAACCCAGCGGGCAGGGCGTAAACCTTGGCTACACCTTC. Translating gives CASQPSGQGVNLGYTF.

The chain is built from TRBV21-1 and TRBJ2-3; the DNA was not compared with TRBD1, the D call given in the table. TRBV21-1 is a pseudogene locus. The CDR3 totals 13 residues. This CDR3 reads CASTQRGVTTQYF. For the CDR3, the DNA is TGTGCCAGCACTCAGAGAGGGGTGACTACGCAGTATTTT.

V is TRBV6-1 and J is TRBJ1-2; no reliable D call. Trimming took 4 bases from V and 3 from J, leaving 9 bases between them. This CDR3 is 13 amino acids long. The V gene's germline CDR1 is MNHNS and CDR2 SASEGT. The CDR3 coding sequence is TGTGCCAGCAGTGGGGGTAGAGACTATGGCTACACCTTC. Its protein product is CASSGGRDYGYTF.

The chain has TRBV6-1 and TRBJ1-5, with 8 nucleotides matching TRBD1. The CDR3 is made up of 15 amino acids. Germline lookup yields CDR1 MNHNS and CDR2 SASEGT. V dropped 2 bases and J dropped 4; count of bases not matched to a gene: 4. CDR3: CASSEYTGGNQPQHF. CDR3 nucleotides: TGTGCCAGCAGTGAATATACAGGGGGGAATCAGCCCCAGCATTTT.

This clonotype was recorded only once. This chain joins TRBV12-5 and TRBJ2-1; perhaps TRBD2 as D (5 bases). This CDR3 has 13 residues. V was cut by 5 bases and J by 10 bases, with 15 bases left in between. Germline V lookup: CDR1 LGHNT, CDR2 FRNRAP. The CDR3 DNA sequence: TGTGCTAGTGGTGTGGCCGGACCGGGGGAGCAGTTCTTC. Amino acid sequence: CASGVAGPGEQFF. The whole variable domain, remainder taken from reference TRBV12-5 and TRBJ2-1, is DARVTQTPRHKVTEMGQEVTMRCQPILGHNTVFWYRQTMMQGLELLAYFRNRAPLDDSGMPKDRFSAEMPDATLATLKIQPSEPRDSAVYFCASGVAGPGEQFFGPGTRLTVL.

This sequence joins TRBV28 and TRBJ1-1; TRBD1 matches at 7 bases. Unmatched junction bases numbered 21, after V lost 7 bases and J lost 13 bases. CDR3 size: 15 residues. Per germline, CDR1 MDHEN and CDR2 SYDVKM. The CDR3 DNA reads as TGTGCCAGCAAAGTCGCCGGGACAGCCCTTCTGGGGGTTTTCTTT. Protein sequence: CASKVAGTALLGVFF.

This clonotype was seen a few times. This chain uses TRBV6-2 or TRBV6-3 with TRBJ1-2; 10 nucleotides line up with TRBD1. The CDR3 extends over 12 amino acids. CDR1 MNHEY and CDR2 SVGEGT come from the germline V gene. With V trimmed by 6 bases and J by 8 bases, 3 bases remained unmatched. For the CDR3, the DNA is TGTGCCAGCAGCTTGACAGGGGGCGGCTACACCTTC. Translation gives CASSLTGGGYTF.

The chain links TRBV28 to TRBJ2-7, with D unclear. The length of the CDR3 is 13 residues. V was pared by 6 bases and J by 2 bases, with 11 bases between. Germline-derived CDR1 and CDR2 are MDHEN and SYDVKM. CDR3 amino acids: CASSLQRTYEQYF. The DNA for the CDR3 is TGTGCCAGCAGCCTACAAAGAACCTACGAGCAGTACTTC.

V usage is TRBV5-5 and J usage is TRBJ2-7; perhaps TRBD1 as D (6 bases). Trimming removed 4 bases from V and 2 bases from J, with 16 bases in between. CDR3 length: 15 residues. CDR1 is SGHKS and CDR2 is YYEKEE in the germline V gene (reference sequence). Here the CDR3 reads CASSPRTVRTYEQYF. CDR3 DNA: TGTGCCAGCAGCCCAAGGACAGTAAGAACCTACGAGCAGTACTTC.

The chain joins TRBV2 to TRBJ2-1; tentative D call: TRBD2 (5 bases). V was trimmed by 6 bases and J by 2 bases, leaving 11 bases between them. Germline V CDR1 and CDR2: SNHLY, FYNNEI. The CDR3 has 14 amino acids. The CDR3 is CASRGVLTYNEQFF. The CDR3 DNA is TGTGCCAGCAGGGGAGTACTAACCTACAATGAGCAGTTCTTC.

This clonotype appeared once. The chain links TRBV3-1 to TRBJ2-2; 8 bases map to TRBD1. Germline-derived CDR1 and CDR2 are LGHDT and YNNKEL (reference sequence). This CDR3 has 14 residues. Trimming at V came to 1 base and at J to 7 bases, leaving 2 bases not matched to a gene. CDR3 region: CASSQGQGFGELFF. The CDR3 region has the DNA TGTGCCAGCAGCCAAGGACAGGGGTTCGGGGAGCTGTTTTTT. Full variable domain (remainder filled in from reference TRBV3-1 and TRBJ2-2): DTAVSQTPKYLVTQMGNDKSIKCEQNLGHDTMYWYKQDSKKFLKIMFSYNNKELIINETVPNRFSPKSPDKAHLNLHINSLELGDSAVYFCASSQGQGFGELFFGEGSRLTVL.

The V gene is TRBV20-1, the J gene TRBJ2-3; D remains ambiguous. The germline gives CDR1 DFQATT, CDR2 SNEGSKA (reference sequence). V dropped 3 bases and J dropped 0 bases, with 13 bases sitting between them. The CDR3 has 15 amino acids. CDR3 in amino acids: CSASGGLLSTDTQYF. The CDR3 nucleotides read TGCAGTGCTAGCGGCGGCCTACTCAGCACAGATACGCAGTATTTT.

The CDR3 DNA sequence: TGCGCCAGCAGTCCAGGAGGGGGAGGAACCGGGGAGCTGTTTTTT. It specifies CASSPGGGGTGELFF. The chain combines TRBV5-1 with TRBJ2-2; D may match TRBD1 or TRBD2 (6 bases each). The CDR3 covers 15 residues. From germline, CDR1 is SGHRS and CDR2 YFSETQ. The V and J ends lost 5 bases and 5 bases respectively, with 16 bases between them.

The chain couples TRBV7-2 to TRBJ2-5; D may be TRBD1 or TRBD2 (5 bases each). Germline V CDR1 and CDR2: SGHTA, FQGNSA. V was shortened by 3 bases and J by 1 base, with 9 bases between the two germline ends. CDR3 size: 14 residues. The chain's CDR3 is CASSFSGTQETQYF. The CDR3 DNA follows: TGTGCCAGCAGCTTTTCCGGGACCCAAGAGACCCAGTACTTC.

This clonotype turned up a few times. The genes are TRBV28 and TRBJ2-4; 10 nucleotides match TRBD1. The J call may be mistaken, given a closer DNA end match to TRBJ2-7. The CDR3 runs to 15 residues. In germline, CDR1 is MDHEN, CDR2 SYDVKM. The CDR3 nucleotides read TGTGCCAGCAGTTTATTGGGGACAGGGGTCCACGAGCAGTACTTC. The encoded protein is CASSLLGTGVHEQYF.

CDR3 sequence: CASSGGNNSPLHF. The CDR3 nucleotides are TGTGCCAGCAGCGGTGGAAATAATTCACCCCTCCACTTT. V and J are TRBV9 and TRBJ1-6; D remains ambiguous. V was shortened by 3 bases and J by 5 bases, with 6 bases between the two germline ends. The germline V gene has CDR1 SGDLS and CDR2 YYNGEE. This CDR3 contains 13 residues.